This T cell receptor beta chain was documented in a study of Graves' ophthalmopathy and Graves' hyperthyroidism. Study-wide findings and caveats: Ophthalmopathy and stable hyperthyroidism were discriminated by a 13-signature model, with over 85% sensitivity and under 84% specificity.

Every ophthalmopathy donor presented moderate-to-severe activity, CAS ≥3, NOSPECS ≥4 and duration under 3 months. TCR beta CDR3 regions were amplified from RNA transcripts. The workflow started with a first-round RT-PCR run with HTBI primers and then moved on to a second-round multiplex PCR. MiXCR, applied by TCRdb to the multiplex PCR reads, yields one record per CDR3 protein. The profile shows about 740,000 distinct CDR3 sequences, around 40% of them singletons. The CDR3 is 16 residues long. The J segment lost 4 bases and the V segment lost 0 bases, leaving 8 bases of the junction unmatched. Germline-derived CDR1 and CDR2 are SEHNR and FQNEAQ (reference sequence). Concerning this clonotype: Its antigen is as yet unknown.

Sequences were obtained from peripheral blood. This TCR was recovered from an adult man with Graves' ophthalmopathy. This chain joins TRBV7-9 and TRBJ1-2, with 7 bases aligning to TRBD1. The CDR3 coding sequence is TGTGCCAGCAGCTTAGCGCTGACAGGGCAAGTCTATGGCTACACCTTC. This translates into CASSLALTGQVYGYTF.